These 9 T cell receptor beta chains came from one sample sequenced in a study of spatial heterogeneity in lung cancer. Via MiXCR, TCRdb re-called the 5' RACE reads, giving one row per CDR3 protein. The sample shows fewer than 40,000 distinct CDR3 sequences, 7.5% to 8% of them seen only once. Time point meaning: sample taken at primary tumor resection. The input material, whole RNA from tumor, nontumor lung or frozen PBMC, was sequenced unsorted. The source material was PBMCs, sampled at surgery. These receptors all stem from a male donor with early-stage non-small cell lung cancer.

This clonotype occurred many times. This sequence joins TRBV28 and TRBJ2-1; D is unresolved. The germline gives CDR1 MDHEN, CDR2 SYDVKM. The CDR3 is 14 amino acids. Trimming left V 4 bases short and J 9 bases short, with 16 bases between. DNA of the CDR3: TGTGCCAGCAGTTGGCTCTCGTCCCACCGTGAGCAGTTCTTC. Translation gives CASSWLSSHREQFF.

The chain joins TRBV30 to TRBJ1-1; TRBD1 agrees at 12 bases. The CDR3 is made up of 16 amino acids. Germline CDR1 reads GTSNPN; CDR2 reads SVGIG (reference sequence). V dropped 4 bases and J dropped 1; count of bases not matched to a gene: 7. The CDR3 is CAWTGTGGAWNTEAFF. The DNA of the CDR3 is TGTGCCTGGACCGGGACAGGGGGCGCCTGGAACACTGAAGCTTTCTTT. The full variable domain, with the rest looked up from reference TRBV30 and TRBJ1-1, is SQTIHQWPATLVQPVGSPLSLECTVEGTSNPNLYWYRQAAGRGLQLLFYSVGIGQISSEVPQNLSASRPQDRQFILSSKKLLLSDSGFYLCAWTGTGGAWNTEAFFGQGTRLTVV.

There are many counts of this clonotype. The rearrangement uses TRBV7-9 and TRBJ1-2, with D perhaps matching TRBD1 (5 bases). V lost 5 bases and J 4 bases, leaving 8 bases between the germline ends. This CDR3 spans 12 amino acids. CDR1 SEHNR and CDR2 FQNEAQ come from the germline V gene (reference sequence). CDR3 nucleotides: TGTGCCAGCAGCCGAGGGGCCTATGGCTACACCTTC. Translation: CASSRGAYGYTF.

This clonotype was recorded at least ten times. CDR3 coding DNA: TGTGCCACCAGCAGAGATCCCCCCGGGAGGTATGGCTACACCTTC. Translated: CATSRDPPGRYGYTF. The genes are TRBV15 and TRBJ1-2, with D hard to call. The ends were cut back, 0 bases at V and 5 bases at J, with 13 bases in the middle. From germline, CDR1 is LNHNV and CDR2 YYDKDF (reference sequence). The CDR3 is made up of 15 amino acids.

The chain recombines TRBV6-5 with TRBJ2-1, with D uncertain. V lost 3 bases and J 4 bases, leaving 16 bases between the germline ends. Germline CDR1 MNHEY, CDR2 SVGAGI. The CDR3 runs 16 residues. The CDR3 sequence: CASSYTSGRFYNEQFF. The CDR3 DNA is TGTGCCAGCAGTTATACGTCCGGCAGGTTTTACAATGAGCAGTTCTTC.

This clonotype occurred many times. The V gene is TRBV10-3, the J gene TRBJ2-7; no reliable D call. CDR3 length equals 13 residues. Trimming removed 5 bases from V and 0 bases from J, with 8 bases in between. Germline V gives CDR1 ENHRY, CDR2 SYGVKD. CDR3 nucleotides: TGTGCCATCAGTCCCGACACCTCCTACGAGCAGTACTTC. Encoded protein: CAISPDTSYEQYF.

The chain links TRBV25-1 to TRBJ2-2, with 7 nucleotides matching TRBD1. Germline loops: CDR1 MGHDK, CDR2 SYGVNS. V was pared by 6 bases and J by 5 bases, with 6 bases of the junction left unmatched. The CDR3 covers 14 residues. In nucleotides, the CDR3 is TGTGCCAGCAGAAAAACAGGGGTTACCGGGGAGCTGTTTTTT. It translates to CASRKTGVTGELFF.

The chain couples TRBV7-2 to TRBJ1-1; no firm D call. Germline V gives CDR1 SGHTA, CDR2 FQGNSA. The CDR3 is 13 residues long. V was clipped by 1 base and J by 7 bases, with 10 bases between them. The CDR3 spells CASSLDSNYEAFF. The DNA for the CDR3 is TGTGCCAGCAGCTTAGACAGTAATTATGAAGCTTTCTTT.

The CDR3 loop is CASSYQDRKPWRTGELFF. The CDR3 DNA reads as TGTGCCAGCAGCTATCAGGACAGGAAGCCCTGGAGGACCGGGGAGCTGTTTTTT. This rearrangement joins TRBV6-2 or TRBV6-3 to TRBJ2-2; 7 bases are a match to TRBD1. The length of the CDR3 is 18 residues. Looked up from germline, CDR1 is MNHEY and CDR2 is SVGEGT. With 6 bases clipped from V and 5 bases from J, the junction kept 18 bases outside the gene matches.